The 7 T cell receptor beta chains listed next were all sequenced from one sample in a study of blood T cell repertoires in COVID-19. The method was immunoSEQ multiplex PCR; TCRdb's version includes in-frame clones alone and lacks a portion of them. The repertoire includes around 300,000 clones, about 90% of them detected once, and less than 2% sits in the top ten. The specimen sequenced was PBMCs or T cells enriched from blood (not recorded which). The receptors originated from a woman aged 55-70 years who had recovered from COVID-19.

The chain carries TRBV9 and TRBJ2-7, with a tentative D call TRBD1 (6 bases). Germline V gene sequence: CDR1 SGDLS, CDR2 YYNGEE. This CDR3 has 13 residues. Trimming shortened V by 3 bases and J by 6 bases, and 13 bases separated the two germline ends. CDR3 region: CASSATGIGEQYF. DNA of the CDR3: TGTGCCAGCAGCGCGACAGGTATTGGCGAGCAGTACTTC.

The rearrangement uses TRBV2 and TRBJ1-3; D might be TRBD1 (6 bases). V shed 5 bases and J shed 2 bases, with 13 bases lying between them. The V gene's germline CDR1 is SNHLY and CDR2 FYNNEI. This CDR3 has 15 residues. This CDR3 reads CASSPTGFTGNTIYF. The CDR3 bases are TGTGCCAGCAGTCCTACAGGGTTCACTGGAAACACCATATATTTT.

This chain connects TRBV18 to TRBJ1-1, with unresolved D. This CDR3 has 14 amino acids. CDR1 KGHSH and CDR2 LQKENI come from the germline V gene. V was clipped by 3 bases and J by 1 base, with 9 bases between them. The DNA of the CDR3 is TGTGCCAGCTCACCGACCCCAGGGAACACTGAAGCTTTCTTT. Translated, it gives CASSPTPGNTEAFF.

The rearrangement joins TRBV10-3 to TRBJ1-1; possible D gene TRBD1, 5 bases. The CDR3 length is 16 residues. CDR1 and CDR2 (germline): ENHRY, SYGVKD. The V gene lost 10 bases and the J gene lost 3 bases, with 24 bases spanning the gap. CDR3: CATKGPPGLGDTEAFF. In nucleotides, the CDR3 is TGTGCCACCAAGGGCCCCCCAGGGCTTGGGGACACTGAAGCTTTCTTT.

The chain combines TRBV14 with TRBJ1-3; D remains ambiguous. V was pared by 4 bases and J by 5 bases, with 12 bases between. This CDR3 has 14 residues. Germline CDR1 is SGHDN and CDR2 is FVKESK. CDR3 residues: CASSPTSARNTIYF. CDR3 in DNA: TGTGCCAGCAGCCCAACGTCCGCTAGAAACACCATATATTTT.

This clone occurred once. V and J are TRBV5-1 and TRBJ2-5; 13 bases are a match to TRBD2. In germline, CDR1 is SGHRS, CDR2 YFSETQ. This CDR3 comprises 16 residues. The J segment lost 5 bases and the V segment lost 0 bases, leaving 4 bases of the junction unmatched. This chain's CDR3 is CASSLGTSGGQETQYF. As DNA, the CDR3 is TGCGCCAGCAGCTTGGGGACTAGCGGGGGTCAGGAGACCCAGTACTTC. Variable domain in full (rest from reference TRBV5-1 and TRBJ2-5): KAGVTQTPRYLIKTRGQQVTLSCSPISGHRSVSWYQQTPGQGLQFLFEYFSETQRNKGNFPGRFSGRQFSNSRSEMNVSTLELGDSALYLCASSLGTSGGQETQYFGPGTRLLVL.

The V and J genes are TRBV11-2 and TRBJ1-5; no reliable D call. The length of the CDR3 is 15 residues. V lost 5 bases and J 0 bases, leaving 11 bases between the germline ends. Germline lookup yields CDR1 SGHAT and CDR2 FQNNGV. The CDR3 DNA is TGTGCCAGCAGCGAGGGAGGGTATAGCAATCAGCCCCAGCATTTT. Translation: CASSEGGYSNQPQHF.